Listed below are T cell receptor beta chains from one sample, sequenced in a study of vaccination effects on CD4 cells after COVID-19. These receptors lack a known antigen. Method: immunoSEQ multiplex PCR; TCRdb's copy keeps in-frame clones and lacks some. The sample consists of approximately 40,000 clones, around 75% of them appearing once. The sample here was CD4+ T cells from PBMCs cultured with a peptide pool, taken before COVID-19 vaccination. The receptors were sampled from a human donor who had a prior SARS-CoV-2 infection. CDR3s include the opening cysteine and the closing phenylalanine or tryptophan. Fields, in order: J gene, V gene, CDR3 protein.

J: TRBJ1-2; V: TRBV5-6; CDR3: CASSPGTHYGYTF
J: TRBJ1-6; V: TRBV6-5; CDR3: CASRATRLTALHF
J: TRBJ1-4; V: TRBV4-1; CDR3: CASSQKDRDRGEKLFF
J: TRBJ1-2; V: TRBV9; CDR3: CASSVQSTRGLDSYGYTF
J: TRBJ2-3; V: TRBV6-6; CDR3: CASRGIQLGTDTQYF
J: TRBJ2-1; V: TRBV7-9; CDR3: CAWGVLRRPIQQFF
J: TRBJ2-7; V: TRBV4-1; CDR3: CASSHVGLAGRTTYEQYF
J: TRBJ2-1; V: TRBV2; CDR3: CASSEPLAISNEQFF
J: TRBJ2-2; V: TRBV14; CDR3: CASSQDYGGTTGELFF
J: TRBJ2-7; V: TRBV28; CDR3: CASSFPDTPYEQYF
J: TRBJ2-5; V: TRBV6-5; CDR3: CASRRARVVQETQYF